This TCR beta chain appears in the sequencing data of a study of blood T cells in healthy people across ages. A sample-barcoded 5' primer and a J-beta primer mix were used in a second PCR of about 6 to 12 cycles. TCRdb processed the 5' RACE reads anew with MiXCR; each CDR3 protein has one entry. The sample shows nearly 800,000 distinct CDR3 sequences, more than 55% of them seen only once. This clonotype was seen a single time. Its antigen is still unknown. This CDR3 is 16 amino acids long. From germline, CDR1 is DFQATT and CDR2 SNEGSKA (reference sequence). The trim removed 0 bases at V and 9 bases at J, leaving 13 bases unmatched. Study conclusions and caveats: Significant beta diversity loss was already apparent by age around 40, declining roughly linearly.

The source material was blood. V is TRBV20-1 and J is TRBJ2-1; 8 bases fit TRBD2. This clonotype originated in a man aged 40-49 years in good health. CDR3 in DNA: TGCAGTGCTAGAGACCAGGACCGTCGGGCGGGGGGTGAGCAGTTCTTC. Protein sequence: CSARDQDRRAGGEQFF.